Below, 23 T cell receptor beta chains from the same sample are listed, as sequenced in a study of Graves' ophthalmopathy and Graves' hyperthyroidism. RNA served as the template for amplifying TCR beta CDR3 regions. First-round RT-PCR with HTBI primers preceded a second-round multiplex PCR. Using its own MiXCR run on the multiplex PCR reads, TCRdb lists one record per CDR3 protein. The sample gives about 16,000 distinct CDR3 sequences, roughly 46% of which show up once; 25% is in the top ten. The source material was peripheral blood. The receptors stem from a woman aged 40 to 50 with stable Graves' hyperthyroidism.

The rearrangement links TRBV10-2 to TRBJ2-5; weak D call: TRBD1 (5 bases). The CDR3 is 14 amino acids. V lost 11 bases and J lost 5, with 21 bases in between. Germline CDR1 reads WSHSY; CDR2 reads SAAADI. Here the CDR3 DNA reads TGCGCCGGCAACGTAAGGGCAGGGCGGGAGACCCAGTACTTC. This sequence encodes CAGNVRAGRETQYF.

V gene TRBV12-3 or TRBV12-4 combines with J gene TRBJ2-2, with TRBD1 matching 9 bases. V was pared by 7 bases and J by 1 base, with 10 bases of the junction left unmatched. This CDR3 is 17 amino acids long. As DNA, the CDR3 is TGTGCCAGCACCGATTTTTGGGACAGGGAGAACACCGGGGAGCTGTTTTTT. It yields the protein CASTDFWDRENTGELFF.

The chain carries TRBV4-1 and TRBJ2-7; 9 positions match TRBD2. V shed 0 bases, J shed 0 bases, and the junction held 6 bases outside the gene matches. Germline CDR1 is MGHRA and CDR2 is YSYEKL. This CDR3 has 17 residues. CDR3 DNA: TGCGCCAGCAGCCAAGATTGGGCTAGCGGGGACTCCTACGAGCAGTACTTC. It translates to CASSQDWASGDSYEQYF.

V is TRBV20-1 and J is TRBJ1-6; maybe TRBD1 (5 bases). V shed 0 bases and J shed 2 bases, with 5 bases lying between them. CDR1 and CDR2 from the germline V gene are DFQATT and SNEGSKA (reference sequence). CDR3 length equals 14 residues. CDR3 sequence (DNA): TGCAGTGCTAGAGAGGGGGCCTATAATTCACCCCTCCACTTT. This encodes CSAREGAYNSPLHF.

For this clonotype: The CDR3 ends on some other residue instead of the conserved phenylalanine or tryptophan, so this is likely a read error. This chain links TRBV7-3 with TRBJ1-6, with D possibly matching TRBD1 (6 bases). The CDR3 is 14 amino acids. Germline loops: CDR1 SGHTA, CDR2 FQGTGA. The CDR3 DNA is TGTACCAGCAGCTCCAGGGGAGGCGATTCACCCCTCCACTCT. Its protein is CTSSSRGGDSPLHS.

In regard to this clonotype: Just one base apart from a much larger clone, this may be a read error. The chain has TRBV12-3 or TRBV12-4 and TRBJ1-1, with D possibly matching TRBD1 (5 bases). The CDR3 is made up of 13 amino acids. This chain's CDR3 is CASSTRDGDEACF. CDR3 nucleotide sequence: TGTGCCAGCAGTACCCGGGACGGCGACGAAGCTTGCTTT.

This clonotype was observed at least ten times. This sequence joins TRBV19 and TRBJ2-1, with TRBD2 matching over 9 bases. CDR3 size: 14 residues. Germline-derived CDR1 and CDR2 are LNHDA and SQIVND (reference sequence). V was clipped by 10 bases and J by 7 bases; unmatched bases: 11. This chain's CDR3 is CAIGSGSMRNEQFF. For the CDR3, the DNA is TGTGCCATTGGTAGCGGGAGCATGCGGAATGAGCAGTTCTTC.

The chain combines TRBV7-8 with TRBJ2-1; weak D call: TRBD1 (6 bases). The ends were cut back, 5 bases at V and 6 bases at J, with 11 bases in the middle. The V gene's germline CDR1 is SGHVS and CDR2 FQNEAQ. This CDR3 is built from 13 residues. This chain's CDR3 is CASSHRVVNEQFF. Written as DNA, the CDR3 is TGTGCCAGCAGCCACAGGGTCGTCAATGAGCAGTTCTTC.

CDR3: CASSFTADYGYTF. In DNA form, the CDR3 reads TGTGCCAGCAGCTTCACAGCCGACTATGGCTACACCTTC. This chain uses TRBV9 with TRBJ1-2; D unclear. CDR3 length equals 13 residues. Germline V lookup: CDR1 SGDLS, CDR2 YYNGEE. Trimming took off 4 bases at V and 3 bases at J, with 10 bases between the two ends.

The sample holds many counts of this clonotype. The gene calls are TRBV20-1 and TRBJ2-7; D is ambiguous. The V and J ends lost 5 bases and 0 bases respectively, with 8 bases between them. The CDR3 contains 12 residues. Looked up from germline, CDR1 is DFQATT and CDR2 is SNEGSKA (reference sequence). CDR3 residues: CSAERSSYEQYF. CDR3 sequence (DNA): TGCAGTGCTGAAAGGAGCTCCTACGAGCAGTACTTC.

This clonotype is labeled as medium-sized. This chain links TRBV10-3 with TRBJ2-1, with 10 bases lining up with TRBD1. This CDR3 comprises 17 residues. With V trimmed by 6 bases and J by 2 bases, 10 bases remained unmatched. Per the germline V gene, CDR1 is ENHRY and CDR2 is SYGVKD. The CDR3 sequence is CAIRNRGTGEPYNEQFF. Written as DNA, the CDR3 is TGTGCCATCAGGAATAGAGGGACAGGGGAACCCTACAATGAGCAGTTCTTC.

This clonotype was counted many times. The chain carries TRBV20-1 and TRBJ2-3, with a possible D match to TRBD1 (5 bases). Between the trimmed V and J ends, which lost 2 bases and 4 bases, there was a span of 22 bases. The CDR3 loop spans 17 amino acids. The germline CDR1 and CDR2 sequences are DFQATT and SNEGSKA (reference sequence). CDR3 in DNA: TGCAGTGCTAGATCGGCAGGGTGGTCGATTGACGCAGATACGCAGTATTTT. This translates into CSARSAGWSIDADTQYF.

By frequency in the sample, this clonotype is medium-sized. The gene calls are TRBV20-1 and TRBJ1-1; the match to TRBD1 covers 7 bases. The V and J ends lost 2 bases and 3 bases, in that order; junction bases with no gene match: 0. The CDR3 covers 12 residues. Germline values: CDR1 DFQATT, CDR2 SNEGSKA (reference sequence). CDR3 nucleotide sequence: TGCAGTGCTAGACAGGGGGACACTGAAGCTTTCTTT. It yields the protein CSARQGDTEAFF.

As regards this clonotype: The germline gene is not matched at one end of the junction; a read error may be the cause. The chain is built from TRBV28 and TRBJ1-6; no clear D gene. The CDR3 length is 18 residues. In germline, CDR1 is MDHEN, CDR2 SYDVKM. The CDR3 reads CAGSFLGRGISSNSPLHF. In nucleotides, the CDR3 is TGTGCCGGCAGTTTTCTTGGGCGTGGGATATCCTCTAATTCACCCCTCCACTTT.

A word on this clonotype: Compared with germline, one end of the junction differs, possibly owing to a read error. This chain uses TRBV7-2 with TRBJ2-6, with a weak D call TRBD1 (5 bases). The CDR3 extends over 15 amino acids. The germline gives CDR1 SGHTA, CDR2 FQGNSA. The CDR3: CASSSRASEANVQTF. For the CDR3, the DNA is TGTGCCAGCAGCTCCAGGGCCTCTGAGGCCAACGTCCAGACTTTC. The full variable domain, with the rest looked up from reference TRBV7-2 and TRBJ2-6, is GAGVSQSPSNKVTEKGKDVELRCDPISGHTALYWYRQSLGQGLEFLIYFQGNSAPDKSGLPSDRFSAERTGGSVSTLTIQRTQQEDSAVYLCASSSRASEANVQTFGAGSRLTVL.

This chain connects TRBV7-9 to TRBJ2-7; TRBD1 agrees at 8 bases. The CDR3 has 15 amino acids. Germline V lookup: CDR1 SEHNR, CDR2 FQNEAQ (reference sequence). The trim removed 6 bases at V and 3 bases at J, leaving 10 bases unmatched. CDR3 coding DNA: TGTGCCAGCAGTGATAGGGCAGGGGGCAACTACGAGCAGTACTTC. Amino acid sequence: CASSDRAGGNYEQYF.

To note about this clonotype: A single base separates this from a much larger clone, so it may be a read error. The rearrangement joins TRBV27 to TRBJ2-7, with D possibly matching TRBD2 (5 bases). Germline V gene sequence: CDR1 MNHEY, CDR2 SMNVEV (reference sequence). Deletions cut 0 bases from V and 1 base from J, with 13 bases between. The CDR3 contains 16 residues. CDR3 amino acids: CASSLSSASFSYEQYF. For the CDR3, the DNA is TGTGCCAGCAGTTTATCTTCGGCTAGCTTTTCCTACGAGCAGTACTTC.

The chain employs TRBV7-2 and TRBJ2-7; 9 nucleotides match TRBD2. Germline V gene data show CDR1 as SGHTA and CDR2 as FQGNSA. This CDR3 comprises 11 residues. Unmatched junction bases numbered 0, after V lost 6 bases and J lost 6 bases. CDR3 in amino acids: CASRRGGEQYF. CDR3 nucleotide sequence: TGTGCCAGCAGGCGGGGGGGCGAGCAGTACTTC.

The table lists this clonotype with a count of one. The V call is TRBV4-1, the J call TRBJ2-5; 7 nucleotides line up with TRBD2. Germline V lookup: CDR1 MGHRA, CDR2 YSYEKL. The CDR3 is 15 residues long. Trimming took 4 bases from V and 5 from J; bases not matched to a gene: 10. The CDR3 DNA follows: TGCGCCAGCAGCCTGGGGATGGCGGGGGACGAGACCCAGTACTTC. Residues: CASSLGMAGDETQYF.

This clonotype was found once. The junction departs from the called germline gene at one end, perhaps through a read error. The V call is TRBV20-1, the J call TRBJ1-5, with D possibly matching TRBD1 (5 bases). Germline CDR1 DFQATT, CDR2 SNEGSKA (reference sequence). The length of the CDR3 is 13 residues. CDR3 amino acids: CSAQRGGAPPQHF. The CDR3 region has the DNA TGCAGTGCCCAACGGGGAGGGGCCCCGCCCCAGCACTTT.

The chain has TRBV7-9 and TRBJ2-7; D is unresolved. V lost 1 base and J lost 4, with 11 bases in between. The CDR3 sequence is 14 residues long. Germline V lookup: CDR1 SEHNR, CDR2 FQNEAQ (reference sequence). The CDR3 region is CASSLEGDGYEQYF. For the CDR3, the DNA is TGTGCCAGCAGCTTAGAGGGCGATGGGTACGAGCAGTACTTC.

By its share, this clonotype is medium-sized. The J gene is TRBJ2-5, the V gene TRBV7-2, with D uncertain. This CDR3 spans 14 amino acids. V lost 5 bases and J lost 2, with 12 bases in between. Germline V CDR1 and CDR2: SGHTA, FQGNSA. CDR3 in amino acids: CASSLTGLQETQYF. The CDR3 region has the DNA TGTGCCAGCAGCCTCACGGGCCTTCAAGAGACCCAGTACTTC.

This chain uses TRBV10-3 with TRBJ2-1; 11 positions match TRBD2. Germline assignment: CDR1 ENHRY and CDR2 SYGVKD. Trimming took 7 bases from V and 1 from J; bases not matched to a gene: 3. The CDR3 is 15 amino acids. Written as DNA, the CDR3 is TGTGCCATCAAAGGACTAGCGGGTTCCTACAATGAGCAGTTCTTC. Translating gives CAIKGLAGSYNEQFF.